This TCR beta chain was sequenced in a study of Ad26.COV2.S vaccination and SARS-CoV-2 variants. Study as a whole: Intramuscularly, Ad26.COV2.S was given either once or twice, 56 days apart.

Study outcomes and limitations: Post-vaccination breadth of spike-specific CD8+ and CD4+ T cell responses was reportedly substantial. Vaccinated and placebo-treated recipients had similar non-spike TCR breadth.

Germline V gene sequence: CDR1 ENHRY, CDR2 SYGVKD. The V end lost 2 bases, the J end lost 5 bases, and 10 bases lay between the germline ends. The CDR3 length is 14 residues. Treatment noted: some 19 received Ad26.COV2.S at low or high dose, single or two shots; several received placebo; per-sample allocation not given. The samples date from day 63 after the first vaccine or placebo injection. This vaccine is an Ad26 vector that expresses the Wuhan-strain SARS-CoV-2 spike. As for this clone: The antigen is unknown.

Measured with immunoSEQ multiplex PCR; TCRdb has only the in-frame clones, and not every one. The sample includes some 400,000 clones, approximately 91% of them seen just once. This clonotype was obtained from a person aged 18-60 years who received the Ad26.COV2.S COVID-19 vaccine or a placebo. The sequencing used peripheral blood, collected in a trial of Ad26.COV2.S vaccine versus placebo. The J gene is TRBJ1-5, the V gene TRBV10-3; maybe TRBD1 (6 bases). DNA of the CDR3: TGTGCCATCAGTGAGCTAAGGGGGGATCAGCCCCAGCATTTT. This codes for CAISELRGDQPQHF.